The 7 T cell receptor beta chains given below trace back to one sample, sequenced in a study of T-cell reconstitution after alpha-beta-depleted transplantation in children. Unique molecular identifiers were incorporated into the prepared TCRbeta library. TCRdb reprocessed the PCR reads via MiXCR and lists one record per CDR3 protein. The sample contains around 400,000 distinct CDR3 sequences, approximately 11% of which appear only once. The specimen was PBMCs from the stem cell graft donor, collected from the stem cell graft. These receptors all come from a human donor who donated a stem cell graft to a child with acute myeloid leukemia.

This clonotype was seen only a few times. J is TRBJ1-1 and V is TRBV29-1; TRBD1 aligns across 7 bases. Germline CDR1 and CDR2: SQVTM and ANQGSEA. J lost 7 bases, V lost 0 bases, and 11 bases had no gene match. There are 15 residues in the CDR3. CDR3 loop: CSVEDSVGGGSEAFF. The CDR3 nucleotides read TGCAGCGTTGAAGATTCAGTAGGGGGCGGGAGTGAAGCTTTCTTT.

This clonotype has a count of ten or more. The chain links TRBV7-9 to TRBJ2-7, with TRBD2 identical over 7 bases. CDR3 length: 16 residues. Trimming cost V 6 bases and J 0 bases; bases outside gene matches: 11. The germline V gene has CDR1 SEHNR and CDR2 FQNEAQ (reference sequence). The CDR3 region is CASSPKERDSSYEQYF. DNA for the CDR3: TGTGCCAGCAGTCCCAAGGAGCGGGATAGCTCCTACGAGCAGTACTTC.

This clonotype was observed a few times. This rearrangement joins TRBV5-1 to TRBJ2-3, with TRBD2 matching 13 bases. From germline, CDR1 is SGHRS and CDR2 YFSETQ. V trimming: 4 bases; J trimming: 4 bases; junction bases outside the gene matches: 6. This CDR3 region has 16 residues. The CDR3 coding sequence is TGCGCCAGCAGCCAGGGACTAGCGGGAAGGTCAGATACGCAGTATTTT. Residues: CASSQGLAGRSDTQYF.

Only a few counts were recorded for this clonotype. The chain has TRBV25-1 and TRBJ2-7, with TRBD1 as a possible D gene (8 bases). CDR1 and CDR2 (germline): MGHDK, SYGVNS. Trimming removed 2 bases at V and 2 bases at J, with 25 bases between. The CDR3 is made up of 19 amino acids. The CDR3 protein is CASSEGQGPILAEPYEQYF. Here the CDR3 DNA reads TGTGCCAGCAGTGAAGGACAGGGTCCCATCCTAGCGGAGCCCTACGAGCAGTACTTC.

This clonotype appeared many times. The V call is TRBV6-5, the J call TRBJ2-5; unclear D gene. The CDR3 covers 13 residues. From germline, CDR1 is MNHEY and CDR2 SVGAGI. Trimming removed 2 bases from V and 2 bases from J, with 6 bases in between. The CDR3 region is CASSYGRQETQYF. CDR3 nucleotides: TGTGCCAGCAGTTACGGACGGCAAGAGACCCAGTACTTC.

This clonotype showed up many times. This chain uses TRBV12-3 or TRBV12-4 with TRBJ2-1; tentative D call: TRBD2 (6 bases). The CDR3 length is 17 residues. The ends were cut back, 3 bases at V and 5 bases at J, with 20 bases in the middle. CDR3 nucleotide sequence: TGTGCCAGCAGTTTTTATTTAGGAGGGTCCCCCAACAATGAGCAGTTCTTC. It is translated as CASSFYLGGSPNNEQFF.

This clonotype was seen only a few times. This chain joins TRBV6-4 and TRBJ2-1; 10 bases fit TRBD1. This CDR3 is built from 18 residues. The ends lost 5 bases at V and 6 bases at J; junction bases unmatched: 16. Germline V gene data show CDR1 as MRHNA and CDR2 as SNTAGT. The chain's CDR3 is CASSPQIGTGVGSNEQFF. The CDR3 DNA sequence: TGTGCCAGCAGTCCCCAGATAGGGACAGGGGTCGGGAGCAATGAGCAGTTCTTC.